This T cell receptor beta chain derives from a study of vaccination effects on CD4 cells after COVID-19. The trim removed 4 bases at V and 2 bases at J, leaving 7 bases unmatched. Germline V gene lookup returns CDR1 MNHEY and CDR2 SVGAGI. This CDR3 comprises 16 residues. Assay used: immunoSEQ multiplex PCR; TCRdb lists only in-frame clones, some missing. The table lists some 24,000 clones, 76% of them singletons. Note on this clone: Its antigen remains unidentified.

Overall study results and limits: Clones that were induced by infection or by vaccine showed marked contraction late after vaccination.

Expansion with viral peptide pools was applied to antigen-specific CD4+ T cells by the ViraFEST assay prior to sequencing. Investigators separated out CD4+ T cells once 9 to 11 days of culture had passed. Vaccinated recipients, who were negative for nucleocapsid antibodies, had no history of SARS-CoV-2 infection. The sequencing here drew on CD4+ T cells from PBMCs cultured with HCoV-NL63 spike peptides, taken before COVID-19 vaccination. The sequence came from a human donor who received a COVID-19 vaccine. The chain couples TRBV6-5 to TRBJ2-2; the match to TRBD1 covers 7 bases. The CDR3 bases are TGTGCCAGCAGTTTCTCGACAGGGCACAACACCGGGGAGCTGTTTTTT. Translation: CASSFSTGHNTGELFF.